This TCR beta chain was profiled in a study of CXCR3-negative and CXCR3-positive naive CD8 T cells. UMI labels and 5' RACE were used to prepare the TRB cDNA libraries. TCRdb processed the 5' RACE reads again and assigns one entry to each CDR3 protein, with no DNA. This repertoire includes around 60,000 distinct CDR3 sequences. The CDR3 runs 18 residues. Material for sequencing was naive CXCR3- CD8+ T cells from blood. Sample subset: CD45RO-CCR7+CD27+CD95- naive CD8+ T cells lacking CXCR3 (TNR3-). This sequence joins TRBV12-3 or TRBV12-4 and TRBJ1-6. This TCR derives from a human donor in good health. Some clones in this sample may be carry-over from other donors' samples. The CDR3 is CASSSAFGESESRSPLHF.